The TCR beta chain under discussion was sequenced for a study of cytomegalovirus exposure and HLA in healthy donors. Vbeta (60) and Jbeta (13) primers were used in the PCR. TCRdb keeps only in-frame clones here, not all; method: immunoSEQ multiplex PCR. Here the sample spans 100,000 to 150,000 clones, around 78% being singletons. Details on this clone: Its specificity is not known.

CDR1 LNHDA and CDR2 SQIVND come from the germline V gene (reference sequence). The CDR3 is 15 amino acids. The V gene lost 1 base and the J gene lost 0 bases, with 7 bases spanning the gap. Study observations and caveats: Analyzed later, association rates of TCRs varied across HLA loci, with DRB1 most and HLA-C fewest. Common viral pathogens seemed to be connected with several of the most significant clusters, according to a later analysis. Most TCR beta V segments were productive about 87% or about 30% of the time in an earlier analysis. TRBV6-2, TRBV6-3 and other indistinguishable V segments were excluded.

The chain has TRBV19 and TRBJ2-1; D uncertain. This TCR derives from a woman aged 40 to 50 in good health and CMV-seronegative. Sequences were obtained from PBMCs. DNA for the CDR3: TGTGCCAGTAGTATAGGGAGTCCCTCCTACAATGAGCAGTTCTTC. Protein: CASSIGSPSYNEQFF.